These 12 T cell receptor beta chains were sequenced from one sample in a study of blood T cell repertoires in COVID-19. Using immunoSEQ multiplex PCR, the repertoire was profiled, and TCRdb retains in-frame clones only, with some absent. Found here are roughly 70,000 clones, 60% to 80% of them singletons; the top ten hold 2% to 2.5%. The sample consisted of peripheral blood. Receptors originate from a man aged 65 to 79 with COVID-19, enrolled during active disease.

The CDR3 sequence: CASSSGRSNQPQHF. In DNA, the CDR3 is TGTGCCAGCAGCAGTGGGAGATCCAATCAGCCCCAGCATTTT. The chain uses TRBV21-1 and TRBJ1-5. TRBV21-1 is shown as a pseudogene. The CDR3 has 14 amino acids.

The V gene is TRBV18, the J gene TRBJ2-7; TRBD1 matches at 9 bases. The CDR3 has 15 residues. With 3 bases clipped from V and 4 bases from J, the junction kept 7 bases outside the gene matches. CDR1 and CDR2 (germline): KGHSH, LQKENI. The CDR3 protein is CASSPSRDRVYEQYF. The CDR3 DNA sequence: TGTGCCAGCTCACCTTCCCGGGACAGGGTGTACGAGCAGTACTTC.

V is TRBV28 and J is TRBJ1-2, with unresolved D. Germline values: CDR1 MDHEN, CDR2 SYDVKM. CDR3 length: 15 residues. Between the trimmed V and J ends, which lost 2 bases and 2 bases, there was a span of 12 bases. The CDR3, as DNA: TGTGCCAGCAGTTTAACGAGCCCTTACAACTATGGCTACACCTTC. Amino acids: CASSLTSPYNYGYTF.

The chain has TRBV18 and TRBJ1-1; D is unclear. Trimming stripped 6 bases from V and 6 bases from J, with 14 bases between. The CDR3 runs 13 residues. Germline V gene sequence: CDR1 KGHSH, CDR2 LQKENI. The CDR3 bases are TGTGCCAGCTCCGGGGAAAAGTTGGCTGAAGCTTTCTTT. As protein: CASSGEKLAEAFF. Together with reference TRBV18 and TRBJ1-1, the CDR3 gives the full variable domain: NAGVMQNPRHLVRRRGQEARLRCSPMKGHSHVYWYRQLPEEGLKFMVYLQKENIIDESGMPKERFSAEFPKEGPSILRIQQVVRGDSAAYFCASSGEKLAEAFFGQGTRLTVV.

CDR3 DNA sequence: TGTGCCAGCAGCCGAGGACAGGTAACCTACGAGCAGTACTTC. Protein sequence: CASSRGQVTYEQYF. The chain has TRBV11-2 and TRBJ2-7, with TRBD1 identical over 7 bases. V lost 5 bases and J lost 2; bases outside the gene matches: 6. Germline CDR1 and CDR2: SGHAT and FQNNGV. The CDR3 spans 14 residues.

The gene calls are TRBV19 and TRBJ1-1; TRBD1 might be the D (6 bases). CDR1 and CDR2 from the germline V gene are LNHDA and SQIVND (reference sequence). The CDR3 has 15 residues. The V end was cut by 5 bases, the J end by 2 bases, with 15 bases between. The CDR3 spells CASSPQGQRNTEAFF. DNA for the CDR3: TGTGCCAGTAGTCCCCAAGGACAGAGAAACACTGAAGCTTTCTTT.

V gene TRBV28 combines with J gene TRBJ1-5; 7 bases line up with TRBD1. The germline V gene encodes CDR1 MDHEN and CDR2 SYDVKM. With 4 bases clipped from V and 2 bases from J, the junction kept 8 bases outside the gene matches. The CDR3 extends over 16 amino acids. The CDR3 coding sequence is TGTGCCAGCAGTTCCCTAGGGGGCGCGCGCAATCAGCCCCAGCATTTT. Protein: CASSSLGGARNQPQHF. Looking up the rest from reference TRBV28 and TRBJ1-5 gives the full variable domain: DVKVTQSSRYLVKRTGEKVFLECVQDMDHENMFWYRQDPGLGLRLIYFSYDVKMKEKGDIPEGYSVSREKKERFSLILESASTNQTSMYLCASSSLGGARNQPQHFGDGTRLSIL.

The genes are TRBV7-2 and TRBJ2-2; possible D gene TRBD1, 5 bases. Between the trimmed V and J ends, which lost 4 bases and 3 bases, there was a span of 9 bases. Germline values: CDR1 SGHTA, CDR2 FQGNSA. There are 14 residues in the CDR3. CDR3 nucleotide sequence: TGTGCCAGCAGCTCTGGGGCGTACACCGGGGAGCTGTTTTTT. Translated, it gives CASSSGAYTGELFF.

This chain joins TRBV7-2 and TRBJ2-3; TRBD2 might be the D (6 bases). The germline CDR1 and CDR2 sequences are SGHTA and FQGNSA. The ends were cut back, 5 bases at V and 11 bases at J, with 20 bases in the middle. This CDR3 contains 14 residues. CDR3 sequence (DNA): TGTGCCAGCAGCGTGCGAAACCTCCCCGGGAGGCAGTATTTT. Translation gives CASSVRNLPGRQYF.

The table lists this clone with a count of one. CDR3 in DNA: TGTGCCAGCAGATGGAGACAGCGAGGCCCTGAAGCTTTCTTT. Protein product: CASRWRQRGPEAFF. V gene TRBV28 combines with J gene TRBJ1-1, with D possibly TRBD1 on 5 matching bases. This CDR3 has 14 residues. Germline loops: CDR1 MDHEN, CDR2 SYDVKM. V was trimmed by 6 bases and J by 6 bases, leaving 17 bases between them.

The chain joins TRBV19 to TRBJ1-2, with 9 bases aligning to TRBD1. V lost 5 bases, J lost 8 bases, and 9 bases stayed unmatched. This CDR3 has 14 residues. Germline V CDR1 and CDR2: LNHDA, SQIVND (reference sequence). CDR3 protein: CASSATGTGYGYTF. The DNA of the CDR3 is TGTGCCAGTAGTGCAACCGGGACAGGGTACGGCTACACCTTC. The variable domain in full, completed from reference TRBV19 and TRBJ1-2, reads DGGITQSPKYLFRKEGQNVTLSCEQNLNHDAMYWYRQDPGQGLRLIYYSQIVNDFQKGDIAEGYSVSREKKESFPLTVTSAQKNPTAFYLCASSATGTGYGYTFGSGTRLTVV.

The chain joins TRBV4-3 to TRBJ2-3, with a tentative D call TRBD1 (6 bases). Germline V lookup: CDR1 LGHNA, CDR2 YSLEER. The CDR3 is 13 amino acids. The V end lost 2 bases, the J end lost 6 bases, and 9 bases lay between the germline ends. The CDR3 here is CASSQLQGDTQYF. The CDR3, as DNA: TGCGCCAGCAGCCAACTCCAGGGGGATACGCAGTATTTT.